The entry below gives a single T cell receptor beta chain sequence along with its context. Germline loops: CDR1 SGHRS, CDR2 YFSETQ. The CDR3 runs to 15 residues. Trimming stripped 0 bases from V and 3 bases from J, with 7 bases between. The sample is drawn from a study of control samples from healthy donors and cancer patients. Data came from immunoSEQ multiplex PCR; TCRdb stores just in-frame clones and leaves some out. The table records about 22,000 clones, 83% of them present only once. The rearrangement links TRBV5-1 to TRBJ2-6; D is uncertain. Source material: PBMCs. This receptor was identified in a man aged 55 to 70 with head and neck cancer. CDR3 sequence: CASSLVSDGANVLTF. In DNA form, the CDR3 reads TGCGCCAGCAGCTTGGTATCGGATGGGGCCAACGTCCTGACTTTC.